This T cell receptor (beta chain) was observed in a study of cytomegalovirus exposure and HLA in healthy donors. This clone was found once. The length of the CDR3 is 13 residues. CDR1 GTSNPN and CDR2 SVGIG come from the germline V gene (reference sequence). Trimming cost V 3 bases and J 4 bases, with 10 bases left between them. 60 Vbeta and 13 Jbeta primers were used in PCR. Data came from immunoSEQ multiplex PCR; TCRdb stores just in-frame clones and leaves some out. The sample has 110,000 to 150,000 clones, around 78% seen once; the top ten hold around 2.5%. The sequence came from a woman aged 18-29 years in good health and CMV-seropositive. The sample was PBMCs. This chain uses TRBV30 with TRBJ1-5, with D unresolved. CDR3 DNA sequence: TGTGCCTGGAGCCCCGGGTCGAATCAGCCCCAGCATTTT. Translation gives CAWSPGSNQPQHF.